This TCR beta chain was observed in a study of PD-1 blockade in mismatch repair-deficient tumors. The assay was immunoSEQ multiplex PCR, and TCRdb's table has in-frame clones only and misses some. The sample carries 100,000 to 150,000 clones, 70% to 90% recorded once. This CDR3 is 14 amino acids long. CDR1 and CDR2 from the germline V gene are SEHNR and FQNEAQ (reference sequence). The V and J ends lost 4 bases and 6 bases respectively, with 12 bases between them. This sequence originates from an adult with mismatch repair-deficient cancer. V and J are TRBV7-9 and TRBJ1-4; D is possibly TRBD1 (6 bases). This specimen consisted of peripheral blood, obtained 44 weeks after starting pembrolizumab. The CDR3 DNA sequence: TGTGCCAGCAGCTCGGACAGTTGGGATGAAAAACTGTTTTTT. Its protein product is CASSSDSWDEKLFF.